The rows below give T cell receptor beta chains drawn from one sample of a study of shared clonotypes between healthy human individuals. The protocol was immunoSEQ multiplex PCR, while the TCRdb copy is restricted to in-frame clones and leaves out a portion. The sample has around 940,000 clones; roughly 72% are singletons. The sequencing input was memory CD4+ T cells sorted from blood. The source of these receptors is a man aged 18 to 30 in good health. Each CDR3 is given with its conserved first and last residue. The D gene is left open where the match is weak. Only part of the rows carry a size: once, few, many, or a class if the clone is expanded.

j_call: TRBJ2-5; v_call: TRBV5-1; d_call: NA; clone_size: NA; cdr3_aa: CASNRLVAAQETQYF; cdr3_nt: TGCGCCAGTAATCGTCTCGTAGCCGCCCAAGAGACCCAGTACTTC
j_call: TRBJ1-2; v_call: TRBV7-9; d_call: NA; clone_size: NA; cdr3_aa: CASSLVPGTGVFYGYTF; cdr3_nt: TGTGCCAGCAGCTTAGTGCCCGGAACAGGAGTATTTTATGGCTACACCTTC
j_call: TRBJ2-2; v_call: TRBV6-5; d_call: NA; clone_size: NA; cdr3_aa: CASSSDANTGELFF; cdr3_nt: TGTGCCAGTAGCTCCGACGCGAACACCGGGGAGCTGTTTTTT
j_call: TRBJ2-5; v_call: TRBV7-9; d_call: TRBD2; clone_size: NA; cdr3_aa: CASSPGQRGLIQETQYF; cdr3_nt: TGTGCCAGCAGCCCGGGCCAGCGGGGACTTATTCAAGAGACCCAGTACTTC
j_call: TRBJ1-2; v_call: TRBV7-2; d_call: TRBD1; clone_size: NA; cdr3_aa: CASSLAEGTGNYGYTF; cdr3_nt: TGTGCCAGCAGCTTAGCGGAGGGGACAGGGAACTATGGCTACACCTTC
j_call: TRBJ1-6; v_call: TRBV5-5; d_call: TRBD1; clone_size: NA; cdr3_aa: CASNQGTGVAPLHF; cdr3_nt: TGTGCCAGCAACCAAGGGACAGGGGTGGCACCCCTCCACTTT
j_call: TRBJ2-3; v_call: TRBV5-1; d_call: NA; clone_size: NA; cdr3_aa: CASTSGMSTDTQYF; cdr3_nt: TGCGCCAGCACCTCAGGGATGAGCACAGATACGCAGTATTTT
j_call: TRBJ2-5; v_call: TRBV13; d_call: TRBD2; clone_size: NA; cdr3_aa: CASSFGRGGETQYF; cdr3_nt: TGTGCCAGCAGCTTCGGGCGCGGGGGGGAGACCCAGTACTTC
j_call: TRBJ1-3; v_call: TRBV2; d_call: NA; clone_size: NA; cdr3_aa: CASRTGGNTIYF; cdr3_nt: TGTGCCAGCAGAACTGGGGGGAACACCATATATTTT
j_call: TRBJ1-5; v_call: TRBV5-6; d_call: NA; clone_size: NA; cdr3_aa: CASSLGGIWNFNQPQHF; cdr3_nt: TGTGCCAGCAGCTTGGGGGGGATATGGAATTTCAATCAGCCCCAGCATTTT
j_call: TRBJ2-3; v_call: TRBV25-1; d_call: NA; clone_size: NA; cdr3_aa: CASSDPTPGSSTDTQYF; cdr3_nt: TGTGCCAGCAGTGACCCCACGCCAGGATCTAGCACAGATACGCAGTATTTT
j_call: TRBJ1-1; v_call: TRBV5-6; d_call: TRBD1; clone_size: few; cdr3_aa: CASSPLTGEAFF; cdr3_nt: TGTGCCAGCAGTCCCTTGACAGGGGAAGCTTTCTTT
j_call: TRBJ2-7; v_call: TRBV6-6; d_call: NA; clone_size: NA; cdr3_aa: CASSREYEQYF; cdr3_nt: TGTGCCAGCAGCCGCGAGTACGAGCAGTACTTC
j_call: TRBJ2-2; v_call: TRBV6-4; d_call: NA; clone_size: NA; cdr3_aa: CASSDRGAGELFF; cdr3_nt: TGTGCCAGCAGTGACAGGGGCGCAGGGGAGCTGTTTTTT
j_call: TRBJ2-5; v_call: TRBV6-6; d_call: NA; clone_size: NA; cdr3_aa: CASSYAAGEETQYF; cdr3_nt: TGTGCCAGCAGTTACGCGGCAGGGGAAGAGACCCAGTACTTC
j_call: TRBJ1-4; v_call: TRBV10-2; d_call: TRBD1; clone_size: NA; cdr3_aa: CASSASQGTPNEKLFF; cdr3_nt: TGCGCCAGCAGTGCCTCACAGGGGACCCCTAATGAAAAACTGTTTTTT
j_call: TRBJ1-2; v_call: TRBV7-9; d_call: NA; clone_size: once; cdr3_aa: CASSPGGPYGYTF; cdr3_nt: TGTGCCAGCAGCCCGGGGGGGCCCTATGGCTACACCTTC
j_call: TRBJ1-1; v_call: TRBV18; d_call: TRBD1; clone_size: NA; cdr3_aa: CASSTGTGANTEAFF; cdr3_nt: TGTGCCAGCTCAACCGGGACAGGGGCGAACACTGAAGCTTTCTTT
j_call: TRBJ1-1; v_call: TRBV5-1; d_call: NA; clone_size: NA; cdr3_aa: CASSLARAERNTEAFF; cdr3_nt: TGCGCCAGCAGCTTGGCCAGGGCAGAAAGGAACACTGAAGCTTTCTTT
j_call: TRBJ2-6; v_call: TRBV19; d_call: TRBD1; clone_size: NA; cdr3_aa: CASSSQGASGANVLTF; cdr3_nt: TGTGCCAGTAGTTCGCAGGGGGCTTCTGGGGCCAACGTCCTGACTTTC
j_call: TRBJ2-5; v_call: TRBV7-8; d_call: NA; clone_size: NA; cdr3_aa: CASSLGQQETQYF; cdr3_nt: TGTGCCAGCAGCTTAGGACAGCAAGAGACCCAGTACTTC
j_call: TRBJ2-1; v_call: TRBV14; d_call: TRBD2; clone_size: NA; cdr3_aa: CASSQDKLAGTLYNEQFF; cdr3_nt: TGTGCCAGCAGCCAAGATAAACTAGCGGGCACCCTATACAATGAGCAGTTCTTC
j_call: TRBJ2-2; v_call: TRBV5-1; d_call: NA; clone_size: NA; cdr3_aa: CASSSRARGEGTGELFF; cdr3_nt: TGCGCCAGCAGCTCCCGGGCGAGGGGCGAGGGCACCGGGGAGCTGTTTTTT
j_call: TRBJ1-1; v_call: TRBV21-1; d_call: NA; clone_size: NA; cdr3_aa: CGLGPRTGNTEAFF; cdr3_nt: TGTGGCCTAGGGCCACGGACGGGGAACACTGAAGCTTTCTTT
j_call: TRBJ2-5; v_call: TRBV2; d_call: TRBD2; clone_size: once; cdr3_aa: CASRWLAGAGKETQYF; cdr3_nt: TGTGCCAGCAGATGGCTAGCGGGTGCCGGGAAAGAGACCCAGTACTTC
j_call: TRBJ2-1; v_call: TRBV5-1; d_call: NA; clone_size: NA; cdr3_aa: CASSLATFAGRHNEQFF; cdr3_nt: TGCGCCAGCAGCTTGGCGACTTTTGCAGGGAGGCACAATGAGCAGTTCTTC
j_call: TRBJ2-7; v_call: TRBV23-1; d_call: NA; clone_size: NA; cdr3_aa: CASSQSWRPYEQYF; cdr3_nt: TGCGCCAGCAGTCAATCATGGAGACCCTACGAGCAGTACTTC
j_call: TRBJ2-1; v_call: TRBV7-6; d_call: NA; clone_size: NA; cdr3_aa: CASSLVAGLGSSYNEQFF; cdr3_nt: TGTGCCAGCAGCTTAGTCGCTGGACTCGGAAGCTCCTACAATGAGCAGTTCTTC
j_call: TRBJ1-4; v_call: TRBV9; d_call: NA; clone_size: NA; cdr3_aa: CASSTRGGSNEKLFF; cdr3_nt: TGTGCCAGCAGCACCCGAGGGGGTTCTAATGAAAAACTGTTTTTT
j_call: TRBJ1-2; v_call: TRBV14; d_call: TRBD1; clone_size: NA; cdr3_aa: CASSQADRASYGYTF; cdr3_nt: TGTGCCAGCAGCCAAGCGGACAGGGCTAGCTATGGCTACACCTTC
j_call: TRBJ1-4; v_call: TRBV25-1; d_call: NA; clone_size: NA; cdr3_aa: CASSEPGRNEKLFF; cdr3_nt: TGTGCCAGCAGTGAACCAGGAAGGAATGAAAAACTGTTTTTT
j_call: TRBJ2-7; v_call: TRBV5-1; d_call: TRBD2; clone_size: NA; cdr3_aa: CASSPGTSGRQYEQYF; cdr3_nt: TGCGCCAGCAGCCCCGGGACTAGCGGGAGACAATACGAGCAGTACTTC
j_call: TRBJ1-1; v_call: TRBV18; d_call: NA; clone_size: NA; cdr3_aa: CASSRTSNIINTEAFF; cdr3_nt: TGTGCCAGCTCACGTACTTCGAACATAATCAACACTGAAGCTTTCTTT
j_call: TRBJ2-5; v_call: TRBV28; d_call: TRBD2; clone_size: NA; cdr3_aa: CASSLAELQETQYF; cdr3_nt: TGTGCCAGCAGCCTAGCGGAACTCCAAGAGACCCAGTACTTC
j_call: TRBJ2-5; v_call: TRBV10-3; d_call: TRBD1; clone_size: NA; cdr3_aa: CAISEFRTGGETQYF; cdr3_nt: TGTGCCATCAGTGAGTTTCGGACAGGGGGAGAGACCCAGTACTTC
j_call: TRBJ2-7; v_call: TRBV4-1; d_call: TRBD1; clone_size: NA; cdr3_aa: CASSQDRGGQGHEQYF; cdr3_nt: TGCGCCAGCAGCCAAGATAGGGGTGGACAGGGCCACGAGCAGTACTTC
j_call: TRBJ1-5; v_call: TRBV13; d_call: NA; clone_size: NA; cdr3_aa: CASIPREGNQPQHF; cdr3_nt: TGTGCCAGCATCCCCCGGGAGGGCAATCAGCCCCAGCATTTT
j_call: TRBJ2-2; v_call: TRBV27; d_call: TRBD1; clone_size: once; cdr3_aa: CASSKSQGARTGELFF; cdr3_nt: TGTGCCAGCAGTAAGTCACAGGGGGCCCGCACCGGGGAGCTGTTTTTT
j_call: TRBJ1-4; v_call: TRBV6-1; d_call: NA; clone_size: once; cdr3_aa: CASSEGRVRNNEKLFF; cdr3_nt: TGTGCCAGCAGTGAGGGCCGGGTCCGTAATAATGAAAAACTGTTTTTT
j_call: TRBJ1-4; v_call: TRBV28; d_call: NA; clone_size: NA; cdr3_aa: CASSLNGEKLFF; cdr3_nt: TGTGCCAGCAGCTTAAATGGCGAAAAACTGTTTTTT
j_call: TRBJ1-3; v_call: TRBV10-2; d_call: NA; clone_size: NA; cdr3_aa: CASSEVRALYSGNTIYF; cdr3_nt: TGCGCCAGCAGTGAGGTCAGAGCCTTATACTCTGGAAACACCATATATTTT
j_call: TRBJ2-2; v_call: TRBV2; d_call: NA; clone_size: NA; cdr3_aa: CASSGQGTNTGELFF; cdr3_nt: TGTGCCAGCAGTGGCCAGGGGACGAACACCGGGGAGCTGTTTTTT
j_call: TRBJ2-3; v_call: TRBV11-3; d_call: NA; clone_size: NA; cdr3_aa: CASSIGVGGATDTQYF; cdr3_nt: TGTGCCAGCAGCATAGGAGTGGGGGGGGCCACAGATACGCAGTATTTT
j_call: TRBJ2-5; v_call: TRBV29-1; d_call: TRBD1; clone_size: NA; cdr3_aa: CSVAQGARETQYF; cdr3_nt: TGCAGCGTGGCACAGGGGGCGAGAGAGACCCAGTACTTC
j_call: TRBJ2-3; v_call: TRBV5-1; d_call: TRBD2; clone_size: NA; cdr3_aa: CASSGGTSGSTDTQYF; cdr3_nt: TGCGCCAGCAGCGGAGGGACTAGCGGTAGCACAGATACGCAGTATTTT
j_call: TRBJ1-2; v_call: TRBV12-5; d_call: TRBD1; clone_size: NA; cdr3_aa: CASGSGTGGGYTF; cdr3_nt: TGTGCTAGTGGTTCAGGGACAGGTGGTGGCTACACCTTC
j_call: TRBJ1-1; v_call: TRBV9; d_call: TRBD1; clone_size: NA; cdr3_aa: CASSVMAGGTEAFF; cdr3_nt: TGTGCCAGCAGCGTAATGGCAGGGGGCACTGAAGCTTTCTTT
j_call: TRBJ1-1; v_call: TRBV4-1; d_call: NA; clone_size: NA; cdr3_aa: CASSQQTVNTEAFF; cdr3_nt: TGCGCCAGCAGCCAACAAACAGTGAACACTGAAGCTTTCTTT